The entry below gives a single T cell receptor (beta chain) sequence along with its context. The data belong to a study of OX40 agonist ivuxolimab in advanced cancers. Germline values: CDR1 LGHNA, CDR2 YSLEER. V was pared by 0 bases and J by 7 bases, with 7 bases of the junction left unmatched. The CDR3 is 15 residues long. The table came from immunoSEQ multiplex PCR; TCRdb's copy has only in-frame clones and leaves some out. The profile shows under 45,000 clones, 75% to 85% of them singletons. Sequences were derived from CD4+ or CD8+ T cells sorted from blood, sampled in a trial of the OX40 agonist ivuxolimab. The TCR was taken from an adult with an advanced solid tumor such as melanoma, head and neck, liver or kidney cancer. The rearrangement links TRBV4-3 to TRBJ1-2; 8 bases align to TRBD1. The CDR3 loop reads CASSQDGQGSFGYTF. Written as DNA, the CDR3 is TGCGCCAGCAGCCAAGACGGACAGGGAAGTTTTGGCTACACCTTC.